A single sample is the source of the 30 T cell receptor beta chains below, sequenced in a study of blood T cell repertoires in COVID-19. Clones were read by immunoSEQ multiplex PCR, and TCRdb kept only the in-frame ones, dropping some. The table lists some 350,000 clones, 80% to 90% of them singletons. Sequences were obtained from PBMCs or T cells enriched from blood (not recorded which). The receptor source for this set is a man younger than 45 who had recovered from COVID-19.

The chain's CDR3 is CASSQRGYTDTQYF. The CDR3, as DNA: TGTGCCAGCAGCCAGCGGGGGTACACAGATACGCAGTATTTT. V is TRBV7-7 and J is TRBJ2-3, with 8 positions matching TRBD2. Unmatched junction bases numbered 3, after V lost 5 bases and J lost 2 bases. The CDR3 sequence is 14 residues long. Looked up from germline, CDR1 is SSHAT and CDR2 is FNYEAQ (reference sequence).

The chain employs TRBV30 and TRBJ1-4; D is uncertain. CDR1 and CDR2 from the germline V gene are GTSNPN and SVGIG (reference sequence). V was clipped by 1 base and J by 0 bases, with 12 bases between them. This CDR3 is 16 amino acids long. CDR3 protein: CAWSAGQLTTNEKLFF. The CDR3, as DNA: TGTGCCTGGAGTGCGGGTCAGCTTACAACTAATGAAAAACTGTTTTTT.

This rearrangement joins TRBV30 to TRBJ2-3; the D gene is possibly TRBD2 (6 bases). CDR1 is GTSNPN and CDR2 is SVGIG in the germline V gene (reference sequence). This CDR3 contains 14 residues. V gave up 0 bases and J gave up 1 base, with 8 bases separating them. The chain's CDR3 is CAWSVGGGTDTQYF. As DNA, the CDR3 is TGTGCCTGGAGTGTCGGAGGGGGCACAGATACGCAGTATTTT. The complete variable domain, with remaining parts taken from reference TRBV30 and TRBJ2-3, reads SQTIHQWPATLVQPVGSPLSLECTVEGTSNPNLYWYRQAAGRGLQLLFYSVGIGQISSEVPQNLSASRPQDRQFILSSKKLLLSDSGFYLCAWSVGGGTDTQYFGPGTRLTVL.

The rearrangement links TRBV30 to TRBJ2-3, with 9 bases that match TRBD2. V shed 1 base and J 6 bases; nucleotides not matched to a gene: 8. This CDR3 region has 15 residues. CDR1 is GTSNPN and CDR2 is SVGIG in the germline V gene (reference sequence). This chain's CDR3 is CAWSGAGGNPDTQYF. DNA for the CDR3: TGTGCCTGGAGTGGGGCGGGGGGGAATCCGGATACGCAGTATTTT.

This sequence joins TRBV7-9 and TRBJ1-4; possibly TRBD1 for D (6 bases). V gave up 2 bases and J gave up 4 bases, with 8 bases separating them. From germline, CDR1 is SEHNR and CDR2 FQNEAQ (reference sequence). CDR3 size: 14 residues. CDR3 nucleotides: TGTGCCAGCAGCTTAAGGGGGGGTAATGAAAAACTGTTTTTT. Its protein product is CASSLRGGNEKLFF.

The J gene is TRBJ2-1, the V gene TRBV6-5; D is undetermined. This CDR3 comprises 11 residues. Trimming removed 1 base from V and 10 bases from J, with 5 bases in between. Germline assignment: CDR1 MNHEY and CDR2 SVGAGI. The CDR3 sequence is CASSYLQEQFF. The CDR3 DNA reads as TGTGCCAGCAGTTACTTGCAGGAGCAGTTCTTC.

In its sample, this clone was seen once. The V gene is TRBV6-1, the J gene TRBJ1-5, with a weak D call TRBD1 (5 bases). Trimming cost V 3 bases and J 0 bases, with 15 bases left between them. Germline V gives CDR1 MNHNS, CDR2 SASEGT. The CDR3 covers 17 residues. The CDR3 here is CASSEMGGQFSNQPQHF. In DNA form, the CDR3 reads TGTGCCAGCAGTGAGATGGGGGGTCAGTTTAGCAATCAGCCCCAGCATTTT.

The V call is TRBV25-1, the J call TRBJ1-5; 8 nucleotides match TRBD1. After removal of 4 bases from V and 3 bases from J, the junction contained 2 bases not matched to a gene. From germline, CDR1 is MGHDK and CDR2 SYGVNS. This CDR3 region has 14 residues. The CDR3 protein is CASSGTGLNQPQHF. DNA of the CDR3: TGTGCCAGCAGTGGGACAGGGCTCAATCAGCCCCAGCATTTT. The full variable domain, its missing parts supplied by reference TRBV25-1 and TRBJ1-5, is EADIYQTPRYLVIGTGKKITLECSQTMGHDKMYWYQQDPGMELHLIHYSYGVNSTEKGDLSSESTVSRIRTEHFPLTLESARPSHTSQYLCASSGTGLNQPQHFGDGTRLSIL.

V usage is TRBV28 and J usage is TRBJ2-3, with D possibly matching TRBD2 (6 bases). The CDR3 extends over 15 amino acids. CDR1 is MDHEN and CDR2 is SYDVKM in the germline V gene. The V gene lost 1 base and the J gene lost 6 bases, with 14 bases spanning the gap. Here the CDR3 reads CASSLLTRSGDTQYF. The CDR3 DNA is TGTGCCAGCAGTTTATTGACCCGGAGCGGGGATACGCAGTATTTT.

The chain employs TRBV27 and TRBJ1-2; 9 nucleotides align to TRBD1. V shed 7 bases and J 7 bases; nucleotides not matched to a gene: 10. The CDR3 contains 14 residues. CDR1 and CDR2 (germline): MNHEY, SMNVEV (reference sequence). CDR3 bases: TGTGCCAGCACAACCCCCGGGACAGGGCTTGGCTACACCTTC. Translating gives CASTTPGTGLGYTF.

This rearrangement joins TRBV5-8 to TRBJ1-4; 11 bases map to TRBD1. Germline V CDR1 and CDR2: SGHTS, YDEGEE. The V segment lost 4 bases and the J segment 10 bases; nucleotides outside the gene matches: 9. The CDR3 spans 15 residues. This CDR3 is CASSVDRGLFTKLFF. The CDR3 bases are TGTGCCAGCAGCGTGGACAGGGGGCTGTTTACAAAACTGTTTTTT.

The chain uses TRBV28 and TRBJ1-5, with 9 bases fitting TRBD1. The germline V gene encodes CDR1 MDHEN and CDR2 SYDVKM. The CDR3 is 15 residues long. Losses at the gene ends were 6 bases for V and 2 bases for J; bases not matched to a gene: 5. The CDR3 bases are TGTGCCAGCAGCTGGACAGGGGTTGGCAATCAGCCCCAGCATTTT. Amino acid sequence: CASSWTGVGNQPQHF.

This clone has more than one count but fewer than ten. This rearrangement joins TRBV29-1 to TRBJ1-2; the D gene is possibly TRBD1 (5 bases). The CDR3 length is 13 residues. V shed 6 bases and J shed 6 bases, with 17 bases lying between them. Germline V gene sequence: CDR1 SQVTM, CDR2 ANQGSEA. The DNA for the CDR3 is TGCAGCGTCGAGATCCAGGGATGGCATGGCTACACCTTC. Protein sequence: CSVEIQGWHGYTF.

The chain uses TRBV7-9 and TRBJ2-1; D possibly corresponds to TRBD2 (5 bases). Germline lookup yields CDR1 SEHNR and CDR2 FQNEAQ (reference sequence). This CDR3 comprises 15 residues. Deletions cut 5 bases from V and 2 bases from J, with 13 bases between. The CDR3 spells CASSLRGNPYNEQFF. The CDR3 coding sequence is TGTGCCAGCAGCCTTAGAGGGAACCCCTACAATGAGCAGTTCTTC.

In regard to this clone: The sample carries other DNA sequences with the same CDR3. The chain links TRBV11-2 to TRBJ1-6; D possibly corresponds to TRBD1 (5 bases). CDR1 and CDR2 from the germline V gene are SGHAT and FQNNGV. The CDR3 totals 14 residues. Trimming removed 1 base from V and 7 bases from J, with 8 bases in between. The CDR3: CASSLGGGNSPLHF. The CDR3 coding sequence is TGTGCCAGCAGCTTAGGGGGGGGGAATTCACCCCTCCACTTT.

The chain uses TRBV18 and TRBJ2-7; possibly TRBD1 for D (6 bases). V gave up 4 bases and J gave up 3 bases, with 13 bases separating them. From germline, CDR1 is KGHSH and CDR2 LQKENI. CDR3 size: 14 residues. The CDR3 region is CASSRPGQIYEQYF. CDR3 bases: TGTGCCAGCTCACGACCGGGACAAATCTACGAGCAGTACTTC.

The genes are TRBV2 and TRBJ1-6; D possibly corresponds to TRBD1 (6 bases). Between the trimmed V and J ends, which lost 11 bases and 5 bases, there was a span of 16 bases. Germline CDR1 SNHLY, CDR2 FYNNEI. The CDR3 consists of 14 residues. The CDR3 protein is CAQRGGDHNSPLHF. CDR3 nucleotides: TGTGCCCAAAGGGGGGGGGATCATAATTCACCCCTCCACTTT. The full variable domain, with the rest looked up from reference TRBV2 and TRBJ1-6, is EPEVTQTPSHQVTQMGQEVILRCVPISNHLYFYWYRQILGQKVEFLVSFYNNEISEKSEIFDDQFSVERPDGSNFTLKIRSTKLEDSAMYFCAQRGGDHNSPLHFGNGTRLTVT.

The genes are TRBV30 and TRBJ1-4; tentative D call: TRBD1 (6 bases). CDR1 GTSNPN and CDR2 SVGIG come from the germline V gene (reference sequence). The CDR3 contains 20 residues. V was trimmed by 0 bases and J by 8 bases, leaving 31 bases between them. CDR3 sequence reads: CAWSVQNHGTFYPLREKLFF. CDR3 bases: TGTGCCTGGAGTGTACAGAACCACGGGACATTCTACCCTTTGCGGGAAAAACTGTTTTTT.

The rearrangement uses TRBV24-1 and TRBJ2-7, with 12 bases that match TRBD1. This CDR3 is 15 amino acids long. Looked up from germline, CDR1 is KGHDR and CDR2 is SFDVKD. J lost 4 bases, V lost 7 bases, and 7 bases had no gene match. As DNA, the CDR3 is TGTGCCACCAGCGATACGGGACAGGGGGCTTACGAGCAGTACTTC. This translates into CATSDTGQGAYEQYF.

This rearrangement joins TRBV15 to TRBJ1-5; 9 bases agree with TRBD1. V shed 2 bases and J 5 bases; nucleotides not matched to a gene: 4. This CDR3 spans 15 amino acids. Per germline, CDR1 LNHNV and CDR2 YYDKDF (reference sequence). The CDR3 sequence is CATSRQTGGDQPQHF. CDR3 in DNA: TGTGCCACCAGCAGACAAACAGGGGGCGATCAGCCCCAGCATTTT.

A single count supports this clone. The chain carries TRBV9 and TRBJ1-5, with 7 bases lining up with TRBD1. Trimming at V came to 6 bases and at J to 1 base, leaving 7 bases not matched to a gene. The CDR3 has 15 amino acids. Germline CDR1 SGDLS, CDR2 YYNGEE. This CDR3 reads CASNLQGGSNQPQHF. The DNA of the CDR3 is TGTGCCAGCAACCTCCAGGGGGGAAGCAATCAGCCCCAGCATTTT.

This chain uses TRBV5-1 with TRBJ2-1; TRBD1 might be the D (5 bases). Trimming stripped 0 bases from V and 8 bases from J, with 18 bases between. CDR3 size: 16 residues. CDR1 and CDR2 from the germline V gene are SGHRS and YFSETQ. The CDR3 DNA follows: TGCGCCAGCAGCTTGGCAAGTTGGCAGGGTGAGGATGAGCAGTTCTTC. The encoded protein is CASSLASWQGEDEQFF.

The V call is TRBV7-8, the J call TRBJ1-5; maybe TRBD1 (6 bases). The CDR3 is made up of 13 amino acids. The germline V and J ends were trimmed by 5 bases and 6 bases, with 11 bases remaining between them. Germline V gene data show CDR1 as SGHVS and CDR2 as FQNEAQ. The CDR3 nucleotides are TGTGCCAGCAGCACGGACAGTGCTCAGCCCCAGCATTTT. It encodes CASSTDSAQPQHF.

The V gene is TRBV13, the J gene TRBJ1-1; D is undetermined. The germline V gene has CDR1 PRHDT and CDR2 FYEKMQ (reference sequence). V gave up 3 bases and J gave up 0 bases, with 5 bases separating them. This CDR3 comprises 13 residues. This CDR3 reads CASSFQVNTEAFF. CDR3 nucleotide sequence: TGTGCCAGCAGCTTCCAGGTGAACACTGAAGCTTTCTTT.

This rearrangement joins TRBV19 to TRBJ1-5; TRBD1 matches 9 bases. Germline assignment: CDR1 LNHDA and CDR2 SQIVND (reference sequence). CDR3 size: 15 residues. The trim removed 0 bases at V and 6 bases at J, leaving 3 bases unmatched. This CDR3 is CASSIDRTGVQPQHF. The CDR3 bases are TGTGCCAGTAGTATAGACCGGACAGGGGTTCAGCCCCAGCATTTT.

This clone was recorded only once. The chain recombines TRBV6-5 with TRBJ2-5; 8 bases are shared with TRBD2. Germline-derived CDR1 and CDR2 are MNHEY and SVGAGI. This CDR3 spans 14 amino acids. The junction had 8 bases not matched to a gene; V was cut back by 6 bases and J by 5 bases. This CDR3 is CASSRTPGGETQYF. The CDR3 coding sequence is TGTGCCAGCAGCCGAACACCGGGGGGGGAGACCCAGTACTTC.

In DNA form, the CDR3 reads TGTGCCAGCAGAACCGGGGGGGGCCACGAGCAGTACTTC. Its translation: CASRTGGGHEQYF. V is TRBV12-3 or TRBV12-4 and J is TRBJ2-7; 8 bases are shared with TRBD2. The CDR3 runs 13 residues. The ends lost 6 bases at V and 5 bases at J; junction bases unmatched: 6.

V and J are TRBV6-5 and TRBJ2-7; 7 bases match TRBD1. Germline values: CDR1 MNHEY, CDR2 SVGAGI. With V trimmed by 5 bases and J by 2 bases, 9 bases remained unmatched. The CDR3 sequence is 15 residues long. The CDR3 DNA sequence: TGTGCCAGCAGTACATTTCGGGACAGTCCCTACGAGCAGTACTTC. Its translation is CASSTFRDSPYEQYF.

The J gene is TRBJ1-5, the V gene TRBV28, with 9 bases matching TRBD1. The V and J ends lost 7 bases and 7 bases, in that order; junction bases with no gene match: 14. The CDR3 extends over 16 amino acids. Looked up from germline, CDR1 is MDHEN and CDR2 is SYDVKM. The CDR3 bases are TGTGCCAGCACCCCGGTCGGACAGGGGTCGGCGCAGCCCCAGCATTTT. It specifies CASTPVGQGSAQPQHF.

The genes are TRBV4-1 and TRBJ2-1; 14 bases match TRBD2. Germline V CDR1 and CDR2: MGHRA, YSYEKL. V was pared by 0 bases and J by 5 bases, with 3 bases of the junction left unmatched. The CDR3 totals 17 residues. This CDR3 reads CASSQEKTSGGDNEQFF. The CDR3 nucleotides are TGCGCCAGCAGCCAAGAGAAGACTAGCGGGGGGGACAATGAGCAGTTCTTC.